This T cell receptor beta chain was obtained from a study of blood T cell repertoires in COVID-19. Study overall: Spain, Italy and the United States supplied samples that represented acute and convalescent COVID-19. PBMCs, B-cell-depleted T cells, or T cells were the source of the cDNA or gDNA that made up the material.

In the authors' workflow: Amplification with reference gene primers provided the estimates of nucleated cell counts. Produced via immunoSEQ multiplex PCR; TCRdb's table is partial and in-frame only. The DNA gave D and trimming, while V, J and clone size come from that table. Of approximately 220,000 clones listed, 83% are singletons. V lost 0 bases, J lost 4 bases, and 0 bases stayed unmatched. This CDR3 region has 14 residues. Germline CDR1 reads SGHNT; CDR2 reads YYREEE (reference sequence). The rearrangement uses TRBV5-4 and TRBJ2-3; 9 bases agree with TRBD1. The material sequenced was peripheral blood. The receptor was isolated from a woman aged 40 to 55 with active or convalescent COVID-19. CDR3 sequence: CASSLGTGADTQYF. CDR3 DNA: TGTGCCAGCAGCTTGGGGACAGGGGCAGATACGCAGTATTTT.